Below are 18 T cell receptor beta chains sequenced from a single sample in a study of monozygotic twins with inflammatory bowel disease. TCRdb reworked the 5' RACE reads into one entry per CDR3 protein, no DNA. The sample holds more than 85,000 distinct CDR3 sequences. Material: blood. The origin of the receptors is a human donor with ulcerative colitis or Crohn's disease, or a healthy co-twin of an affected twin (not recorded which).

The V gene is TRBV28, the J gene TRBJ2-7; no DNA is available, so the TRBD1 call from TCRdb remains unchecked. This CDR3 is 12 amino acids long. Per germline, CDR1 MDHEN and CDR2 SYDVKM. Here the CDR3 reads CASSGLGDEQYF.

Here the CDR3 reads CATSDSTSGRADNEQFF. V and J are TRBV24-1 and TRBJ2-1; TCRdb's D call of TRBD2 is untestable without DNA. This CDR3 comprises 17 residues. Germline loops: CDR1 KGHDR, CDR2 SFDVKD.

The CDR3 reads CASSFREGGKLFF. The chain carries TRBV12-3 or TRBV12-4 and TRBJ1-4; TCRdb lists TRBD1, though no DNA is available to test this call. There are 13 residues in the CDR3.

The J gene is TRBJ1-4, the V gene TRBV20-1; without DNA, the TCRdb call of TRBD1 cannot be checked. This CDR3 spans 15 amino acids. Germline values: CDR1 DFQATT, CDR2 SNEGSKA (reference sequence). The chain's CDR3 is CSAPERKQGGEKLFF.

The chain recombines TRBV3-1 with TRBJ2-4. The V gene's germline CDR1 is LGHDT and CDR2 YNNKEL (reference sequence). The CDR3 spans 14 residues. Here the CDR3 reads CASSQAQEVNIQYF.

The V call is TRBV19, the J call TRBJ2-1; TCRdb indicates TRBD1, and absent DNA this call remains unverified. Germline lookup yields CDR1 LNHDA and CDR2 SQIVND (reference sequence). The CDR3 totals 16 residues. CDR3 loop: CASSSRTGGSYNEQFF.

V is TRBV7-2 and J is TRBJ2-2. The CDR3 is made up of 16 amino acids. CDR1 is SGHTA, CDR2 FQGNSA, per germline. CDR3 in amino acids: CASSPPNGPVTGELFF.

The J gene is TRBJ2-5, the V gene TRBV5-1; TCRdb names TRBD2, which stays unverified in the absence of DNA. Germline V lookup: CDR1 SGHRS, CDR2 YFSETQ. The CDR3 covers 14 residues. The CDR3 loop reads CASSVSLEQETQYF.

The V call is TRBV3-1, the J call TRBJ2-1; TCRdb's D gene call, TRBD2, goes unchecked for lack of DNA. Looked up from germline, CDR1 is LGHDT and CDR2 is YNNKEL (reference sequence). The CDR3 totals 15 residues. The CDR3 region is CASSQEYSGGAEQFF.

Here the CDR3 reads CSARGGVYQETQYF. The chain is built from TRBV20-1 and TRBJ2-5; as DNA is missing, the TRBD1 call by TCRdb cannot be tested. The CDR3 is 14 residues long. Germline V lookup: CDR1 DFQATT, CDR2 SNEGSKA (reference sequence).

The chain links TRBV4-1 to TRBJ2-7; TCRdb calls TRBD2, which cannot be checked without DNA. Germline assignment: CDR1 MGHRA and CDR2 YSYEKL. The CDR3 has 14 amino acids. The CDR3 sequence is CASSHLAGAYEQYF.

The chain has TRBV5-1 and TRBJ2-7; TCRdb reports TRBD1, a call that lacks DNA to check it against. Germline assignment: CDR1 SGHRS and CDR2 YFSETQ. There are 13 residues in the CDR3. This chain's CDR3 is CASSRGTDYEQYF.

V usage is TRBV20-1 and J usage is TRBJ2-4; the D call from TCRdb, TRBD2, cannot be confirmed without DNA. The CDR3 extends over 13 amino acids. Per the germline V gene, CDR1 is DFQATT and CDR2 is SNEGSKA (reference sequence). The CDR3 sequence is CSVPPGPQNMQYF.

The chain links TRBV10-3 to TRBJ2-1; with no DNA, the TCRdb D assignment of TRBD2 cannot be verified. Germline V gives CDR1 ENHRY, CDR2 SYGVKD. CDR3 length equals 14 residues. Here the CDR3 reads CAISEIGSGHEQFF.

The chain has TRBV3-1 and TRBJ2-5. Germline V gene data show CDR1 as LGHDT and CDR2 as YNNKEL (reference sequence). The CDR3 has 12 amino acids. CDR3 amino acids: CASKAFQETQYF.

The chain combines TRBV11-2 with TRBJ2-5. From germline, CDR1 is SGHAT and CDR2 FQNNGV. CDR3 length: 14 residues. CDR3 loop: CASSLGNSRETQYF. The full variable domain, with the rest looked up from reference TRBV11-2 and TRBJ2-5, is EAGVAQSPRYKIIEKRQSVAFWCNPISGHATLYWYQQILGQGPKLLIQFQNNGVVDDSQLPKDRFSAERLKGVDSTLKIQPAKLEDSAVYLCASSLGNSRETQYFGPGTRLLVL.

CDR3 sequence reads: CSAWTGKSQETQYF. The chain has TRBV20-1 and TRBJ2-5; the TCRdb call, TRBD1, lacks DNA for checking. Germline V gene data show CDR1 as DFQATT and CDR2 as SNEGSKA (reference sequence). There are 14 residues in the CDR3.

The CDR3 loop is CSVREGVGEQYF. The chain uses TRBV29-1 and TRBJ2-7; TCRdb's assignment of TRBD2 cannot be checked, as there is no DNA. Germline loops: CDR1 SQVTM, CDR2 ANQGSEA. The CDR3 has 12 residues.